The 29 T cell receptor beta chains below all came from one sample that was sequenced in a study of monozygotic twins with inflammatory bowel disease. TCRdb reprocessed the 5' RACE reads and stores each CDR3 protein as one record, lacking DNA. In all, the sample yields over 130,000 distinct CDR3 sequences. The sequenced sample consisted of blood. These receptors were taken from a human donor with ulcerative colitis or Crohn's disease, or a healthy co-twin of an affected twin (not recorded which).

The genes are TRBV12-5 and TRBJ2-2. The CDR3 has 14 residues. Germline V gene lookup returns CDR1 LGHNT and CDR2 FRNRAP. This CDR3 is CASGPTGNTGELFF.

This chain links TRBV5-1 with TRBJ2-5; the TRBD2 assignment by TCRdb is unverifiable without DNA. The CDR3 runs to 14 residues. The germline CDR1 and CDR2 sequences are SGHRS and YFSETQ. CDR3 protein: CASSQTSGAETQYF.

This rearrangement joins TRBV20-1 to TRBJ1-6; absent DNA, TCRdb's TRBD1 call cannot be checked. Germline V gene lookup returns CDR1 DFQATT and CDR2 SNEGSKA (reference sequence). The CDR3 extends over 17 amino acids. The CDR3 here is CSATRDGTGGSNSPLHF.

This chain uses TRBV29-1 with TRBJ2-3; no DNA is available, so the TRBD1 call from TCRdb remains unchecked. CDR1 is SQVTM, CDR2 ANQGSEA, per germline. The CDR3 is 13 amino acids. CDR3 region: CSVGGGATDTQYF.

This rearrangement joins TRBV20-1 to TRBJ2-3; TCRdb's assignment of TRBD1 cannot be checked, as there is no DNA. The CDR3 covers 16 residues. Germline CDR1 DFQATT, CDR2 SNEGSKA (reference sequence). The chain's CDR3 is CSATGNGGGRADTQYF.

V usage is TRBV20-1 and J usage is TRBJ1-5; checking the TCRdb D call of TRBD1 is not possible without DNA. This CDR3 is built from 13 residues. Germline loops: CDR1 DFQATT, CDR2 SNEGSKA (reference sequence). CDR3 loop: CSAGGHSNQPQHF.

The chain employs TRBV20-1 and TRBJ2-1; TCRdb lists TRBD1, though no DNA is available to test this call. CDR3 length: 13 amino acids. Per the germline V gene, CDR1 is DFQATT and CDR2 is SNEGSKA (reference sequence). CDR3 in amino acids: CSAPRPPYNEQFF.

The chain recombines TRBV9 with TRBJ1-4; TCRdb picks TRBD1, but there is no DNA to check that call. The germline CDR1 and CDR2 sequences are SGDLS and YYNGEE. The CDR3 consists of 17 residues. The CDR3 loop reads CASSAPLRQGRFEKLFF.

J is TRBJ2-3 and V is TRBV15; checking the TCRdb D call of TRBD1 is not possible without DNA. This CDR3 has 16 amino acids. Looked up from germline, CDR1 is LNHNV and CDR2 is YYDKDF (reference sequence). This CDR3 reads CATSRDWPGGTDTQYF.

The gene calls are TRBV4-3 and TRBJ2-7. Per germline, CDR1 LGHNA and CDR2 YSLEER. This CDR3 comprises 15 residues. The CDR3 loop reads CASSQDLPSSYEQYF.

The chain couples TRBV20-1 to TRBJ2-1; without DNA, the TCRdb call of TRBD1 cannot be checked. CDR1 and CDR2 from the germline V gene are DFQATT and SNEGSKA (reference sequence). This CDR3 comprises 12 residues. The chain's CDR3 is CSAPGQFLEQFF.

The CDR3 spells CASSLAGGRGDPYEQYF. This chain links TRBV7-2 with TRBJ2-7; TCRdb proposes TRBD2, but this gene call is untestable without DNA. The CDR3 consists of 17 residues. Germline CDR1 and CDR2: SGHTA and FQGNSA.

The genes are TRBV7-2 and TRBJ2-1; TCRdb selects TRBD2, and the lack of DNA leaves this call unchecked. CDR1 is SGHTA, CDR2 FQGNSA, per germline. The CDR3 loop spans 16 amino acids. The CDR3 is CASSLGGSGGYNEQFF. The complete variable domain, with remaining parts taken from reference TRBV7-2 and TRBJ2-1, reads GAGVSQSPSNKVTEKGKDVELRCDPISGHTALYWYRQSLGQGLEFLIYFQGNSAPDKSGLPSDRFSAERTGGSVSTLTIQRTQQEDSAVYLCASSLGGSGGYNEQFFGPGTRLTVL.

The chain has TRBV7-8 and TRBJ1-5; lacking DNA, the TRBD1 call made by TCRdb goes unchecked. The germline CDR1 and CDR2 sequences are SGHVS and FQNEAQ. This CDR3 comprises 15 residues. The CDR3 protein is CASSLRGGDREPQHF.

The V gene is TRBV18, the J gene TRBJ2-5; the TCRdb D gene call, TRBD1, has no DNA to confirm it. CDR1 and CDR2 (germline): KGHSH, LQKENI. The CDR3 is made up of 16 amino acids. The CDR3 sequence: CASSPRLQGEKETQYF.

This CDR3 reads CASSLASGTYEQYF. The chain is built from TRBV7-2 and TRBJ2-7; TCRdb gives TRBD1 as the D gene, but with no DNA this cannot be confirmed. The CDR3 is made up of 14 amino acids. The germline V gene encodes CDR1 SGHTA and CDR2 FQGNSA.

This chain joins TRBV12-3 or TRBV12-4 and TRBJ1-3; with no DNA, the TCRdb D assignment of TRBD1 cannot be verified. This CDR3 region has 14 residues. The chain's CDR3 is CASSLDGAEDTIYF.

The CDR3 spells CASSLGTGGFQPQHF. The chain is built from TRBV12-3 or TRBV12-4 and TRBJ1-5; TCRdb indicates TRBD1, and absent DNA this call remains unverified. The CDR3 runs to 15 residues.

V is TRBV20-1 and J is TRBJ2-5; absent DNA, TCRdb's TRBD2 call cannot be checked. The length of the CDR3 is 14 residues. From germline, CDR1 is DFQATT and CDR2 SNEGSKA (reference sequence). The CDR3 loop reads CSAPRGTGGETQYF.

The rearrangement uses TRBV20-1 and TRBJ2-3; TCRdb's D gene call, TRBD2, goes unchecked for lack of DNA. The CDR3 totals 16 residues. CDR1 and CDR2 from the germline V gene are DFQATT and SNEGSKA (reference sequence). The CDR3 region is CSAPSIDSGTTDTQYF.

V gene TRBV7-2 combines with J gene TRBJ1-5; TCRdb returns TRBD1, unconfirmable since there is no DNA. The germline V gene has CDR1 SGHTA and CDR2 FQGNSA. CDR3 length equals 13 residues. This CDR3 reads CASSRYREQPQHF.

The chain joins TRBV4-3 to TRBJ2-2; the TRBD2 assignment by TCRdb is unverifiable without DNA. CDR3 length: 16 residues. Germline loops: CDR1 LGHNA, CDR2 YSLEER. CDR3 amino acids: CASSQRGGGAAGELFF.

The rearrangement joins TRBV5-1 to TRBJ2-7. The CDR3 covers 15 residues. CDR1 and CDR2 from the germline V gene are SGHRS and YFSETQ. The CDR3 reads CASSLDRPSMDEQYF.

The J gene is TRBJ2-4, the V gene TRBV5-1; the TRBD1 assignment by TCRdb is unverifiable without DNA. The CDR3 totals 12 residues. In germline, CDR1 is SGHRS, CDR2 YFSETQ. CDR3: CASSSGGDRKYF.

Here the CDR3 reads CASSPQGILTNTGELFF. The chain has TRBV4-3 and TRBJ2-2; the D call from TCRdb, TRBD1, cannot be confirmed without DNA. CDR3 length equals 17 residues. The V gene's germline CDR1 is LGHNA and CDR2 YSLEER.

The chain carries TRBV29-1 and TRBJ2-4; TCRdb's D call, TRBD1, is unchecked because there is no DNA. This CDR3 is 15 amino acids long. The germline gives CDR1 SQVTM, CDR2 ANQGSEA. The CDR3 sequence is CSVEEVRDPKNIQYF.

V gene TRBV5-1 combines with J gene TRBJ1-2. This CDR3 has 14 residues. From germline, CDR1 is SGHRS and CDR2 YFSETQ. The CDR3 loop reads CASLMMASSYGYTF.

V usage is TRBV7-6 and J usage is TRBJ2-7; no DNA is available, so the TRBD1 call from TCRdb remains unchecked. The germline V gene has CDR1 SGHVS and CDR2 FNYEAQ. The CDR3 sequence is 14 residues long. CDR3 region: CASSSVGGSYEQYF.

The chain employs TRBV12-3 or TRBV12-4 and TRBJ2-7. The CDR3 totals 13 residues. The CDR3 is CASSLKGYSEQYF.